This is a list of T cell receptor beta chains from one sample in a study of blood T cell repertoires in COVID-19. Repertoires were generated with immunoSEQ multiplex PCR, while TCRdb's copy carries only in-frame clones and drops some. Of some 120,000 clones in the sample, 80% to 85% are singletons; the top ten hold roughly an eighth. Sequencing input: peripheral blood. These receptors came from a woman under 40 who had recovered from COVID-19. Both conserved end residues are part of each CDR3. D genes are given only for firm matches. Clone size is stated in some rows and not others, as once, few, many or a class when expanded.

>TRBJ2-2|16|once|-|TRBV11-2
TGTGCCAGCAGCCCCCAGGGTTATAGGGACACCGGGGAGCTGTTTTTT
CASSPQGYRDTGELFF
>TRBJ1-5|16|-|TRBD1|TRBV27
TGTGCCAGCAGCCCCCTAGGGACAGGGGGCGTCAAGCCCCAGCATTTT
CASSPLGTGGVKPQHF
>TRBJ1-5|15|-|TRBD1|TRBV18
TGTGCCAGCTCACCAGACAGGGGGGGCAATCAGCCCCAGCATTTT
CASSPDRGGNQPQHF
>TRBJ2-7|12|-|-|TRBV30
TGTGCCTGGAGTGTAGACAGATACGAGCAGTACTTC
CAWSVDRYEQYF
>TRBJ2-3|19|-|TRBD2|TRBV4-2
TGTGCCAGCAGCCAAAGCCAGGGGCTAACGGGGGGGCTTTCAGATACGCAGTATTTT
CASSQSQGLTGGLSDTQYF
>TRBJ1-1|15|-|-|TRBV6-5
TGTGCCAGCAGACGCGAGGTGGGTGCGGGCACTGAAGCTTTCTTT
CASRREVGAGTEAFF
>TRBJ2-1|13|-|TRBD1|TRBV6-5
TGTGCCAGCAGAAGACGACAGGGTAATGAGCAGTTCTTC
CASRRRQGNEQFF
>TRBJ2-7|15|-|TRBD1|TRBV7-9
TGTGCCAGCAGCTTGGGACAGAGCTTCGGCTACGAGCAGTACTTC
CASSLGQSFGYEQYF
>TRBJ2-1|18|-|TRBD2|TRBV18
TGTGCCAGCTCAGGTCCCCCTAGCGGGGGATTCTCCTACAATGAGCAGTTCTTC
CASSGPPSGGFSYNEQFF
>TRBJ2-3|17|-|TRBD2|TRBV11-2
TGTGCCAGCACTAGGGCTAGCGGGATGTCTAGCACAGATACGCAGTATTTT
CASTRASGMSSTDTQYF
>TRBJ2-7|18|-|-|TRBV7-6
TGTGCCAGCAGCTTACCACTTGGGACTCCGGGGGTAAGCTACGAGCAGTACTTC
CASSLPLGTPGVSYEQYF
>TRBJ2-3|15|-|-|TRBV3-1/TRBV3-2
TGTGCCAGCAGCCAAGACGGAGCTAGCACAGATACGCAGTATTTT
CASSQDGASTDTQYF
>TRBJ2-7|14|-|-|TRBV13
TGTGCCAGCAGCTTGAGGGGGTCGCGGTACGAGCAGTACTTC
CASSLRGSRYEQYF
>TRBJ1-5|15|-|TRBD1|TRBV10-1
TGCGCCAGCGCCAAAGGACAGGCAAACAATCAGCCCCAGCATTTT
CASAKGQANNQPQHF
>TRBJ1-2|14|once|-|TRBV27
TGTGCCAGCAGCCTTGGGGGGGGAAACTATGGCTACACCTTC
CASSLGGGNYGYTF
>TRBJ1-4|14|-|TRBD1|TRBV19
TGTGCCACCCCGGGGACAGGGTATAATGAAAAACTGTTTTTT
CATPGTGYNEKLFF
>TRBJ1-3|14|few|-|TRBV3-1/TRBV3-2
TGTGCCAGCAGCCGCGAGGTCTCTGGAAACACCATATATTTT
CASSREVSGNTIYF
>TRBJ2-7|13|-|TRBD2|TRBV27
TGTGCCAGCAGCCTGCGGGAGGGGTACGAGCAGTACTTC
CASSLREGYEQYF
>TRBJ1-3|16|-|TRBD1|TRBV6-5
TGTGCCAGCAGTTACTCTGGGGACAGGGCTGGAAACACCATATATTTT
CASSYSGDRAGNTIYF
>TRBJ2-1|14|-|TRBD2|TRBV11-2
TGTGCCAGCAGCTCCGGGACTAGCGGTAATGAGCAGTTCTTC
CASSSGTSGNEQFF